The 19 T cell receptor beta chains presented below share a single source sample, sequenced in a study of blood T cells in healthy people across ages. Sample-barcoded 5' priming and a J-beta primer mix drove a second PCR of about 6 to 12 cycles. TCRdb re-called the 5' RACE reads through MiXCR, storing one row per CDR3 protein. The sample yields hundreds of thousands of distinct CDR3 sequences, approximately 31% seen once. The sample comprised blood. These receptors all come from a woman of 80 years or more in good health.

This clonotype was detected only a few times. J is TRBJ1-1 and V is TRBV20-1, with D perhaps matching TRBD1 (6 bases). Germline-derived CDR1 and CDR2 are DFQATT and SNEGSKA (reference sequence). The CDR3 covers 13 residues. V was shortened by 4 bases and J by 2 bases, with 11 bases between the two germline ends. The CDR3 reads CSATGTTNTEAFF. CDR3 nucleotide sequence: TGCAGTGCTACCGGGACAACTAACACTGAAGCTTTCTTT.

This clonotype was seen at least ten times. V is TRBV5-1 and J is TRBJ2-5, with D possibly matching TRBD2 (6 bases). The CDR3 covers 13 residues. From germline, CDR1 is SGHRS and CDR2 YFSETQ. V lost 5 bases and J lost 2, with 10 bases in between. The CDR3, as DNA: TGCGCCAGCAGTGCGGGACCACAAGAGACCCAGTACTTC. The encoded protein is CASSAGPQETQYF.

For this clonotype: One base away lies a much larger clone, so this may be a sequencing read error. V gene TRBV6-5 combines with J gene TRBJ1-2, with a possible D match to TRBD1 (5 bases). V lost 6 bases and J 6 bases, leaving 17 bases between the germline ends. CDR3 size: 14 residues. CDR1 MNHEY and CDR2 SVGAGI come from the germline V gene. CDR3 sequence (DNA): TGTGCCAGCAGCCCTAGGACTCGGGGCCATGGCTACACCTTC. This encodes CASSPRTRGHGYTF.

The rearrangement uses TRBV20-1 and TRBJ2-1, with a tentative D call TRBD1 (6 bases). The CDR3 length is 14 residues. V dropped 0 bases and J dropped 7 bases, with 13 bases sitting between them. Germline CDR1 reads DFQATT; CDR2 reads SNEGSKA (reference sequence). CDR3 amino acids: CSARDRQVWNEQFF. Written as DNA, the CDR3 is TGCAGTGCTAGAGATCGACAGGTGTGGAATGAGCAGTTCTTC.

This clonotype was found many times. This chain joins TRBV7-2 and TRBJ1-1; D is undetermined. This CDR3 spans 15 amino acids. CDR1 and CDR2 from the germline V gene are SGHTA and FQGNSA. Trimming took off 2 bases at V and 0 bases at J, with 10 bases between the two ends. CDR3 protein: CASSLWRAMNTEAFF. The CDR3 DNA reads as TGTGCCAGCAGCTTATGGCGGGCCATGAACACTGAAGCTTTCTTT.

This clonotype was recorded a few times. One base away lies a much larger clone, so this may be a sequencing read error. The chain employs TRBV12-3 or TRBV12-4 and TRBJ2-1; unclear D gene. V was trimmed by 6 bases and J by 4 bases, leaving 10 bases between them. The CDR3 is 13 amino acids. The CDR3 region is CASRFTNYNEQFF. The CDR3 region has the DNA TGTGCCAGCAGGTTTACGAATTACAATGAGCAGTTCTTC.

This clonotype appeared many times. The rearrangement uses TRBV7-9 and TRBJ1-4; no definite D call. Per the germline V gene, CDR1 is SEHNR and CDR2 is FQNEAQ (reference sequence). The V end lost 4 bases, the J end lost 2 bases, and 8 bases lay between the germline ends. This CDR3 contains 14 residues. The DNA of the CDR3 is TGTGCCAGCAGCTCTAGAACGACTAATGAAAAACTGTTTTTT. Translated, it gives CASSSRTTNEKLFF. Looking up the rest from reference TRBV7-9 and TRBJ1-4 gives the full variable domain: DTGVSQNPRHKITKRGQNVTFRCDPISEHNRLYWYRQTLGQGPEFLTYFQNEAQLEKSRLLSDRFSAERPKGSFSTLEIQRTEQGDSAMYLCASSSRTTNEKLFFGSGTQLSVL.

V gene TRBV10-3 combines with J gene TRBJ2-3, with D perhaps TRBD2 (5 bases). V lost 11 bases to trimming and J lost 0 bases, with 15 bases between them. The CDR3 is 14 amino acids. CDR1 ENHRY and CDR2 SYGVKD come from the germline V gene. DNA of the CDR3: TGTGCCTCCCGCGGGCAGAGTAGCACAGATACGCAGTATTTT. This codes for CASRGQSSTDTQYF.

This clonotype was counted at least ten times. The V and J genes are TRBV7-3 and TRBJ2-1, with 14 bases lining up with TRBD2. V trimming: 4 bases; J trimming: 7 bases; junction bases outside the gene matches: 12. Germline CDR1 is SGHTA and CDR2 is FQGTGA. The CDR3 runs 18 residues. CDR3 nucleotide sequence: TGTGCCAGCAGCTCGGGAGGGACTAGCGGGGGCCGAGGGAATGAGCAGTTCTTC. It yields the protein CASSSGGTSGGRGNEQFF.

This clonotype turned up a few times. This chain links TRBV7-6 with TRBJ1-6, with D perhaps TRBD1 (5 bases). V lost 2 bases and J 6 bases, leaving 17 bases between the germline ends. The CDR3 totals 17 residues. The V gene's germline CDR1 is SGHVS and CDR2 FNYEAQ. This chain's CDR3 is CASSLQGGTAFNSPLHF. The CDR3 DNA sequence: TGTGCCAGCAGCTTACAGGGAGGGACGGCCTTTAATTCACCCCTCCACTTT.

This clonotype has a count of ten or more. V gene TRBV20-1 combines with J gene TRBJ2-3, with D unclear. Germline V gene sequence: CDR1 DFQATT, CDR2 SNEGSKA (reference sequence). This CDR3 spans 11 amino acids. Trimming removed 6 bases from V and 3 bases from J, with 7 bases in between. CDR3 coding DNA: TGCAGTGCCTCGGCGACAGATACGCAGTATTTT. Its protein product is CSASATDTQYF.

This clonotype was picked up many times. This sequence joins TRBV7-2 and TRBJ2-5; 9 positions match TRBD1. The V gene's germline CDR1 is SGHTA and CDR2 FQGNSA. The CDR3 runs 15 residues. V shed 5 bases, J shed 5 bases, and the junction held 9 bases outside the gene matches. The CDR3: CASSPGQGKGETQYF. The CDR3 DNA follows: TGTGCCAGCAGCCCTGGACAGGGGAAGGGGGAGACCCAGTACTTC. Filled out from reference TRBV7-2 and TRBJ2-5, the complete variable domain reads GAGVSQSPSNKVTEKGKDVELRCDPISGHTALYWYRQSLGQGLEFLIYFQGNSAPDKSGLPSDRFSAERTGGSVSTLTIQRTQQEDSAVYLCASSPGQGKGETQYFGPGTRLLVL.

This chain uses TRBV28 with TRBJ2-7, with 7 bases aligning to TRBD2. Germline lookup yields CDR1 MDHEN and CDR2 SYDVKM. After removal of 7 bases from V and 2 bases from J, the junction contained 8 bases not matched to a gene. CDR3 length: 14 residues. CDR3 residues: CASIWGGLTYEQYF. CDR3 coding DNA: TGTGCCAGCATTTGGGGGGGTCTTACCTACGAGCAGTACTTC.

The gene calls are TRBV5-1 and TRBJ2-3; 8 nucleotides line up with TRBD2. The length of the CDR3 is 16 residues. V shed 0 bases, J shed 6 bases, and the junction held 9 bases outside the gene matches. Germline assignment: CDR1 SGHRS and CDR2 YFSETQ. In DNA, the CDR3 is TGCGCCAGCAGCTTGGCCCGGGGGGGCCTGGGGGATACGCAGTATTTT. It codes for CASSLARGGLGDTQYF.

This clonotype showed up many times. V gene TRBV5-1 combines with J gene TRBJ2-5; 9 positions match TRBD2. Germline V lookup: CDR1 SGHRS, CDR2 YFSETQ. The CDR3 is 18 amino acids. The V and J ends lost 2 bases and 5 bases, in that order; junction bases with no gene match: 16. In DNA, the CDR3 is TGCGCCAGCAGCTTAGTTCGTAGGCGGGGGGGACCTTTGGAGACCCAGTACTTC. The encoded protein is CASSLVRRRGGPLETQYF.

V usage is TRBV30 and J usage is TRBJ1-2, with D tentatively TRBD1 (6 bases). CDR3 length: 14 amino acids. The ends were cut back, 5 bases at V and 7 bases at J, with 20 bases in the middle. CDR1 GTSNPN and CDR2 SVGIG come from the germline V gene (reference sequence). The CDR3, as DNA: TGTGCCTGGGGTGGGGACACGGAGGACTTTGGCTACACCTTC. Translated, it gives CAWGGDTEDFGYTF.

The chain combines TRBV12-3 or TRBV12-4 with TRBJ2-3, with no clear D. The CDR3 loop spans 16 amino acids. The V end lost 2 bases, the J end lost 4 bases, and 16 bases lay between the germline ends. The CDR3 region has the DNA TGTGCCAGCAGTTTAAGGGCAGGCCTGAGAGCAGATACGCAGTATTTT. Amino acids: CASSLRAGLRADTQYF.

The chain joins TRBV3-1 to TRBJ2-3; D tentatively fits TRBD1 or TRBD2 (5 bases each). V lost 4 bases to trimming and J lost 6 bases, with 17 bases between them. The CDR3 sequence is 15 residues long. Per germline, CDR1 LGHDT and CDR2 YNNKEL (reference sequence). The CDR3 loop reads CASSPGTSKADTQYF. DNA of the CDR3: TGTGCCAGCAGCCCCGGGACCTCAAAGGCTGATACGCAGTATTTT.

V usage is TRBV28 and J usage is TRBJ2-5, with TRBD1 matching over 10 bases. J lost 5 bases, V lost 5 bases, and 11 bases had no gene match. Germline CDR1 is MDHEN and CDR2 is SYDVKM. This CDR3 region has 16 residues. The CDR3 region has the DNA TGTGCCAGCAGTGGGACAGGGGTAACCCAGAGGGAGACCCAGTACTTC. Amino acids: CASSGTGVTQRETQYF.